This T cell receptor (beta chain) was sequenced during a study of T cells in Graves' hyperthyroidism and ophthalmopathy. Patients affected by ophthalmopathy presented a Clinical Activity Score of at least 3, a NOSPECS grade of at least 4, and disease duration below 3 months. CDR1 and CDR2 (germline): LNHNV, YYDKDF (reference sequence). This CDR3 spans 16 amino acids. V was shortened by 1 base and J by 4 bases, with 16 bases between the two germline ends. As for this clonotype: Its target is unknown.

TCR beta CDR3 regions were amplified from RNA transcripts. The primer set for the first-round RT-PCR of the TCR CDR3 was HTBI. TCRdb ran MiXCR on the multiplex PCR reads and lists one entry per CDR3 protein. The repertoire holds about 640,000 distinct CDR3 sequences, with about 14% as singletons. Whole-study results and caveats: A model using 13 V-J features told ophthalmopathy apart from stable hyperthyroidism.

The sequenced sample consisted of blood. The rearrangement links TRBV15 to TRBJ2-5; weak D call: TRBD1 (6 bases). The TCR originated in a woman in her forties or fifties with Graves' ophthalmopathy. The CDR3 loop reads CATSRADHQGRETQYF. As DNA, the CDR3 is TGTGCCACCAGCAGAGCTGATCACCAGGGGCGAGAGACCCAGTACTTC.